The 9 T cell receptor beta chains listed next were all sequenced from one sample in a study of shared clonotypes between healthy human individuals. Measured with immunoSEQ multiplex PCR; TCRdb has only the in-frame clones, and not every one. The data contain about 1 million clones, approximately 76% of them seen just once; the ten biggest clones take up about 1.4%. The sample taken for sequencing was memory CD4+ T cells sorted from blood. Described subset: CD45RA-negative fraction. All receptors come from a man between 18 and 29 years old in good health.

This chain links TRBV28 with TRBJ2-3, with 12 bases that match TRBD1. The CDR3 totals 17 residues. CDR1 MDHEN and CDR2 SYDVKM come from the germline V gene. Unmatched junction bases numbered 10, after V lost 5 bases and J lost 4 bases. CDR3 DNA: TGTGCCAGCAGTCCCCCCGGGACAGGGGGCATGCCAGATACGCAGTATTTT. Translating gives CASSPPGTGGMPDTQYF. Looking up the rest from reference TRBV28 and TRBJ2-3 gives the full variable domain: DVKVTQSSRYLVKRTGEKVFLECVQDMDHENMFWYRQDPGLGLRLIYFSYDVKMKEKGDIPEGYSVSREKKERFSLILESASTNQTSMYLCASSPPGTGGMPDTQYFGPGTRLTVL.

V usage is TRBV27 and J usage is TRBJ2-3; D is undetermined. The CDR3 consists of 17 residues. The germline V and J ends were trimmed by 1 base and 1 base, with 15 bases remaining between them. Looked up from germline, CDR1 is MNHEY and CDR2 is SMNVEV (reference sequence). The CDR3 region has the DNA TGTGCCAGCAGTTTATTTGGTCCCCAATCGGGCACAGATACGCAGTATTTT. Protein product: CASSLFGPQSGTDTQYF.

The chain recombines TRBV10-3 with TRBJ2-2, with unresolved D. The germline V gene encodes CDR1 ENHRY and CDR2 SYGVKD. Trimming removed 2 bases at V and 4 bases at J, with 14 bases between. The CDR3 contains 16 residues. CDR3 residues: CAISEGHRTGTGELFF. The CDR3 DNA reads as TGTGCCATCAGTGAGGGGCACAGAACGGGCACCGGGGAGCTGTTTTTT.

The V and J genes are TRBV2 and TRBJ2-2, with D unclear. CDR3 length equals 14 residues. CDR1 and CDR2 (germline): SNHLY, FYNNEI. The ends were cut back, 6 bases at V and 3 bases at J, with 11 bases in the middle. CDR3 nucleotides: TGTGCCAGCAGCGAGCTAGGGTACACCGGGGAGCTGTTTTTT. It codes for CASSELGYTGELFF. The full variable domain, in which reference TRBV2 and TRBJ2-2 provide the parts outside the CDR3, is EPEVTQTPSHQVTQMGQEVILRCVPISNHLYFYWYRQILGQKVEFLVSFYNNEISEKSEIFDDQFSVERPDGSNFTLKIRSTKLEDSAMYFCASSELGYTGELFFGEGSRLTVL.

Turning to this clone: At one boundary the junction diverges from the germline segment, which might be a read error. In nucleotides, the CDR3 is TGTGCCAGCAGCTTTGGTGAGGTGATAGCAATGGACTTC. Translation gives CASSFGEVIAMDF. The chain is built from TRBV7-2 and TRBJ2-5; D is unclear. Germline V gene data show CDR1 as SGHTA and CDR2 as FQGNSA. This CDR3 region has 13 residues.

The chain combines TRBV2 with TRBJ2-1; maybe TRBD2 (5 bases). Germline CDR1 SNHLY, CDR2 FYNNEI. The V end lost 6 bases, the J end lost 4 bases, and 10 bases lay between the germline ends. This CDR3 contains 13 residues. CDR3 in DNA: TGTGCCAGCAGCGGCCCGGGATACAATGAGCAGTTCTTC. The encoded protein is CASSGPGYNEQFF.

V gene TRBV18 combines with J gene TRBJ2-5; 7 nucleotides line up with TRBD2. Trimming cost V 1 base and J 3 bases; bases outside gene matches: 5. This CDR3 is built from 15 residues. The germline CDR1 and CDR2 sequences are KGHSH and LQKENI. CDR3 amino acids: CASSPRPSGKETQYF. The DNA of the CDR3 is TGTGCCAGCTCACCACGGCCTAGCGGAAAAGAGACCCAGTACTTC.

This clone was detected once. The chain uses TRBV19 and TRBJ2-4; perhaps TRBD1 as D (5 bases). V lost 0 bases to trimming and J lost 14 bases, with 14 bases between them. CDR1 LNHDA and CDR2 SQIVND come from the germline V gene (reference sequence). The CDR3 is 13 amino acids. DNA of the CDR3: TGTGCCAGTAGTATAGATAGGCAGGGAACCAAGTACTTC. Protein sequence: CASSIDRQGTKYF.

The table lists this clone with many counts. The genes are TRBV4-2 and TRBJ2-3; unclear D gene. The CDR3 has 16 amino acids. Trimming removed 1 base at V and 0 bases at J, with 11 bases between. Germline lookup yields CDR1 LGHNA and CDR2 YNFKEQ. The CDR3 DNA sequence: TGTGCCAGCAGCCAAGTCCTAGATAGAAGCACAGATACGCAGTATTTT. Translated: CASSQVLDRSTDTQYF.